What follows are 13 T cell receptor beta chains derived from one specimen sequenced in a study of cytomegalovirus exposure and HLA in healthy donors. The repertoire was sequenced with immunoSEQ multiplex PCR; TCRdb's copy has only in-frame clones and lacks some. Of 200,000 to 250,000 clones listed, roughly 84% were seen once; the top ten hold 1.5% to 2%. Sample: PBMCs. These receptors all stem from a woman aged 18-29 years in good health and CMV-seropositive.

The DNA for the CDR3 is TGTGCCAGTAGTATATATCCGGCTAGCGGTGCCTACAATGAGCAGTTCTTC. Translation: CASSIYPASGAYNEQFF. The V and J genes are TRBV19 and TRBJ2-1, with 7 bases aligning to TRBD2. The CDR3 has 17 amino acids. The V and J ends lost 2 bases and 2 bases, in that order; junction bases with no gene match: 9. Germline-derived CDR1 and CDR2 are LNHDA and SQIVND (reference sequence).

The rearrangement uses TRBV29-1 and TRBJ2-2; D perhaps matches TRBD1 (6 bases). V lost 4 bases to trimming and J lost 4 bases, with 10 bases between them. This CDR3 contains 13 residues. Germline V CDR1 and CDR2: SQVTM, ANQGSEA. CDR3 amino acids: CSVARGGTGELFF. The CDR3 DNA follows: TGCAGCGTTGCTAGAGGGGGCACCGGGGAGCTGTTTTTT.

This chain connects TRBV4-2 to TRBJ2-1, with 7 bases matching TRBD1. After removal of 2 bases from V and 5 bases from J, the junction contained 18 bases not matched to a gene. This CDR3 has 19 amino acids. CDR1 LGHNA and CDR2 YNFKEQ come from the germline V gene. The CDR3 region has the DNA TGTGCCAGCAGCCAAAAAAGGAAGACAGGGCTAATGAGCGACAATGAGCAGTTCTTC. It specifies CASSQKRKTGLMSDNEQFF.

The V and J genes are TRBV7-8 and TRBJ2-5, with 7 bases lining up with TRBD2. The CDR3 is 15 amino acids. Germline V gene lookup returns CDR1 SGHVS and CDR2 FQNEAQ. V lost 2 bases and J lost 4; bases outside the gene matches: 7. Here the CDR3 DNA reads TGTGCCAGCAGCTTAACATCGGGAGGACGAGAGACCCAGTACTTC. This gives the protein CASSLTSGGRETQYF. Variable domain in full (rest from reference TRBV7-8 and TRBJ2-5): GAGVSQSPRYKVAKRGQDVALRCDPISGHVSLFWYQQALGQGPEFLTYFQNEAQLDKSGLPSDRFFAERPEGSVSTLKIQRTQQEDSAVYLCASSLTSGGRETQYFGPGTRLLVL.

The chain employs TRBV6-5 and TRBJ2-4; the D is unclear. V was cut by 5 bases and J by 1 base, with 6 bases left in between. Per the germline V gene, CDR1 is MNHEY and CDR2 is SVGAGI. The CDR3 consists of 13 residues. CDR3: CASSGSAKNIQYF. In DNA form, the CDR3 reads TGTGCCAGCAGTGGCTCGGCCAAAAACATTCAGTACTTC.

This clone showed up many times. The V call is TRBV6-5, the J call TRBJ2-3; 7 positions match TRBD2. Germline V CDR1 and CDR2: MNHEY, SVGAGI. The CDR3 covers 14 residues. Trimming took 6 bases from V and 2 from J; bases not matched to a gene: 5. Here the CDR3 DNA reads TGTGCCAGCAGACGCCTAGCGGACACAGATACGCAGTATTTT. Its translation is CASRRLADTDTQYF.

The genes are TRBV10-1 and TRBJ1-1, with TRBD1 matching 8 bases. V was pared by 8 bases and J by 1 base, with 3 bases of the junction left unmatched. CDR1 WNHNN and CDR2 SYGVQD come from the germline V gene (reference sequence). The CDR3 is 13 residues long. The CDR3 region has the DNA TGCGCCAGCCAAGGACAGGGGAACACTGAAGCTTTCTTT. Translating it yields CASQGQGNTEAFF.

The chain joins TRBV19 to TRBJ2-7; D is possibly TRBD2 (6 bases). Per the germline V gene, CDR1 is LNHDA and CDR2 is SQIVND (reference sequence). Trimming cost V 8 bases and J 6 bases, with 17 bases left between them. This CDR3 contains 13 residues. The CDR3 is CASRAAGSGEQYF. Here the CDR3 DNA reads TGTGCCAGTCGTGCGGCGGGATCTGGCGAGCAGTACTTC.

The V call is TRBV30, the J call TRBJ1-4; D possibly corresponds to TRBD1 (6 bases). Germline V gene sequence: CDR1 GTSNPN, CDR2 SVGIG (reference sequence). The CDR3 runs 13 residues. V was trimmed by 4 bases and J by 4 bases, leaving 10 bases between them. In DNA, the CDR3 is TGTGCCTGGAATAGGGGGAGTAATGAAAAACTGTTTTTT. This encodes CAWNRGSNEKLFF.

This clone occurred once. The chain is built from TRBV10-3 and TRBJ1-5, with a tentative D call TRBD1 (6 bases). The V and J ends lost 10 bases and 0 bases respectively, with 7 bases between them. Germline CDR1 reads ENHRY; CDR2 reads SYGVKD. CDR3 length: 12 residues. The CDR3 DNA is TGTGCCACAGGGGATAGCAATCAGCCCCAGCATTTT. It translates to CATGDSNQPQHF.

The rearrangement uses TRBV2 and TRBJ2-7; D unresolved. CDR1 SNHLY and CDR2 FYNNEI come from the germline V gene. The V and J ends lost 6 bases and 2 bases respectively, with 8 bases between them. The CDR3 runs to 12 residues. The CDR3 nucleotides are TGTGCCAGCAGGGGCGACCCCTACGAGCAGTACTTC. Amino acids: CASRGDPYEQYF.

The CDR3 protein is CASSEQGTEIYF. The CDR3 bases are TGTGCCAGTAGTGAACAGGGAACGGAAATATATTTT. The gene calls are TRBV19 and TRBJ1-3; TRBD1 is a possible D gene (6 bases). Germline lookup yields CDR1 LNHDA and CDR2 SQIVND (reference sequence). V was clipped by 5 bases and J by 13 bases, with 15 bases between them. CDR3 length: 12 amino acids.

This clone was observed a few times. This rearrangement joins TRBV4-2 to TRBJ2-7; TRBD2 agrees at 9 bases. The ends lost 1 base at V and 1 base at J; junction bases unmatched: 5. Germline CDR1 is LGHNA and CDR2 is YNFKEQ. This CDR3 has 16 amino acids. The CDR3 here is CASSQVALAGSYEQYF. The CDR3 nucleotides read TGTGCCAGCAGCCAAGTCGCCCTAGCGGGGTCCTACGAGCAGTACTTC.